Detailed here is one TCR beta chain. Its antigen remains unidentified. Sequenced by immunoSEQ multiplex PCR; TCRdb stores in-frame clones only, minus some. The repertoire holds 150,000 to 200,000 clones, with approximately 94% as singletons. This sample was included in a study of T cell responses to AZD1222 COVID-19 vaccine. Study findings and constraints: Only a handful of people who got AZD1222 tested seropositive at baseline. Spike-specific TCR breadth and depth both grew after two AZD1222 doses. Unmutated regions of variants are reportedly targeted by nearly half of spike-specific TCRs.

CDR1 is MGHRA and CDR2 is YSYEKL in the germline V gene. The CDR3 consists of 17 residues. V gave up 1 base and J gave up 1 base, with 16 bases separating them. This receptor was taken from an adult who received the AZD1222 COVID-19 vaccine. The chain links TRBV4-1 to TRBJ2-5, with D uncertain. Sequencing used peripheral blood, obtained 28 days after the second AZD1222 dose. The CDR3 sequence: CASSQGSLVGSQETQYF. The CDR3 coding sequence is TGCGCCAGCAGCCAAGGCTCCCTAGTCGGCAGCCAAGAGACCCAGTACTTC.